This T cell receptor beta chain was sequenced for a study of Ad26.COV2.S vaccination and SARS-CoV-2 variants. Treatment here: some 19 received Ad26.COV2.S at low or high dose, single or two shots; five or six received placebo; per-sample allocation not given. It was on day 63 after the first vaccine or placebo injection that samples were taken. The CDR3 loop spans 14 amino acids. V was shortened by 3 bases and J by 4 bases, with 11 bases between the two germline ends. Germline assignment: CDR1 SGDLS and CDR2 YYNGEE. Sequenced by immunoSEQ multiplex PCR; TCRdb stores in-frame clones only, minus some. This sample yields hundreds of thousands of clones, of which approximately 89% are seen a single time; 3% to 4% belongs to the top ten.

The source of this sequence is a person aged 18-60 years who received the Ad26.COV2.S COVID-19 vaccine or a placebo. V and J are TRBV9 and TRBJ2-1; TRBD1 might be the D (6 bases). Sequenced here: peripheral blood, sampled in a trial of Ad26.COV2.S vaccine versus placebo. For the CDR3, the DNA is TGTGCCAGCAGCGCGCACAGGGAGTACAATGAGCAGTTCTTC. This sequence encodes CASSAHREYNEQFF.